This T cell receptor beta chain was sequenced during a study of T cell responses to AZD1222 COVID-19 vaccine. Points from the study as a whole: White British ancestry dominated among donors, who included more females, and clonal diversity was possibly underestimated. CD4 TCRs associated with vaccination spanned spike, dominating at 160-218 and 743-854.

Between the trimmed V and J ends, which lost 4 bases and 4 bases, there was a span of 14 bases. Germline CDR1 reads SGHTA; CDR2 reads FQGNSA. This CDR3 has 15 residues. The method was immunoSEQ multiplex PCR; TCRdb's version includes in-frame clones alone and lacks a portion of them. The sample yields roughly 120,000 clones, 92% seen once. This clone was detected a few times. The target antigen is unknown. Second doses at about 4 or about 12 weeks were pooled. The genes are TRBV7-2 and TRBJ1-5, with D uncertain. The sample here was peripheral blood, taken 28 days after the second AZD1222 dose. This clonotype originated in an adult who received the AZD1222 COVID-19 vaccine. Here the CDR3 DNA reads TGTGCCAGCAGCTCCGCCCCAGGTGGGAATCAGCCCCAGCATTTT. Amino acids: CASSSAPGGNQPQHF.